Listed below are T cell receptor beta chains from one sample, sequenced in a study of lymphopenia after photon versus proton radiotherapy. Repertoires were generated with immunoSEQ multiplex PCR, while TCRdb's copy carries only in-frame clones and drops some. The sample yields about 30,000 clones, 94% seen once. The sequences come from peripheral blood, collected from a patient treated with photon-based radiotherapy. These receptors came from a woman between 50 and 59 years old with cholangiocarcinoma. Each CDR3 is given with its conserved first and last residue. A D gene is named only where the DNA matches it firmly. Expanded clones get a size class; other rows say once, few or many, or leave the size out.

CGRRAEAFF | TGTGGAAGAAGGGCTGAAGCTTTCTTT | . | TRBJ1-1 | . | TRBV21-1
CASTLKDRRQYF | TGTGCCAGCACCCTTAAGGACAGACGGCAGTACTTC | . | TRBJ2-7 | . | TRBV5-6
CASSLGVPETQYF | TGTGCCAGCTCCCTGGGGGTTCCCGAGACCCAGTACTTC | . | TRBJ2-5 | . | TRBV7-9
CASSPPFRVSYEQYF | TGTGCCAGCAGCCCCCCATTCCGGGTCTCCTACGAGCAGTACTTC | . | TRBJ2-7 | . | TRBV7-9
CSVEVSWDNKPGGYTF | TGCAGCGTTGAGGTGTCATGGGACAATAAACCGGGGGGCTACACCTTC | . | TRBJ1-2 | . | TRBV29-1
CATIDQGDNQPQHF | TGCGCCACCATCGATCAGGGGGACAATCAGCCCCAGCATTTT | TRBD1 | TRBJ1-5 | . | TRBV10-1
CASSLQQGIPKLFF | TGTGCCAGCAGCTTACAACAGGGTATCCCAAAACTGTTTTTT | . | TRBJ1-4 | . | TRBV7-2
CASSADRVGEKLFF | TGTGCCAGCTCAGCTGACAGGGTCGGTGAAAAACTGTTTTTT | TRBD1 | TRBJ1-4 | . | TRBV18
CASSPQRQASNEKLFF | TGTGCCAGCTCACCACAGAGACAGGCGTCTAATGAAAAACTGTTTTTT | . | TRBJ1-4 | . | TRBV18
CASSSDYDTGELFF | TGCGCCAGCAGCTCCGACTACGACACCGGGGAGCTGTTTTTT | . | TRBJ2-2 | . | TRBV4-3
CASRNSLSGNTIYF | TGTGCCAGCAGAAACAGCCTCTCTGGAAACACCATATATTTT | . | TRBJ1-3 | . | TRBV5-4
CAWSKQGQNEAFF | TGTGCCTGGAGTAAGCAGGGGCAGAATGAAGCTTTCTTT | . | TRBJ1-1 | once | TRBV30
CASSGLTTGELFF | TGCGCCAGCAGCGGACTTACCACCGGGGAGCTGTTTTTT | . | TRBJ2-2 | . | TRBV10-2
CASSSPDRGQYGYTF | TGTGCCAGCAGTTCTCCGGACAGGGGGCAGTATGGCTACACCTTC | TRBD1 | TRBJ1-2 | . | TRBV27
CASTPMEDKGYTF | TGTGCCAGCACGCCGATGGAGGATAAGGGCTACACCTTC | . | TRBJ1-2 | . | TRBV18
CASSRTGTGIFYEQYF | TGCGCCAGCAGCCGGACCGGGACAGGGATCTTCTACGAGCAGTACTTC | TRBD1 | TRBJ2-7 | . | TRBV5-1
CAITPGQGMNTEAFF | TGTGCCATCACCCCGGGACAGGGAATGAACACTGAAGCTTTCTTT | TRBD1 | TRBJ1-1 | . | TRBV10-3
CASSRILLGRQQYF | TGTGCCAGCTCACGAATACTACTCGGGAGACAGCAGTACTTC | . | TRBJ2-7 | few | TRBV18
CASSPLEGRHEQFF | TGTGCCAGCTCACCACTAGAAGGGAGGCATGAGCAGTTCTTC | . | TRBJ2-1 | once | TRBV18
CALAVGETQYF | TGTGCCTTGGCCGTTGGGGAGACCCAGTACTTC | . | TRBJ2-5 | once | TRBV30
CSVETATRSYNEQFF | TGCAGCGTTGAGACCGCCACTCGCTCCTACAATGAGCAGTTCTTC | . | TRBJ2-1 | . | TRBV29-1
CASSLRGGSTEAFF | TGTGCCAGCAGCTTGCGAGGGGGCTCGACTGAAGCTTTCTTT | TRBD1 | TRBJ1-1 | . | TRBV13
CASSYGDRGNGYTF | TGTGCCAGCAGTTACGGGGACAGGGGGAATGGCTACACCTTC | TRBD1 | TRBJ1-2 | . | TRBV6-5